One and the same sample provided the 32 T cell receptor beta chains below, sequenced in a study of blood T cell repertoires in COVID-19. Sequencing was performed with immunoSEQ multiplex PCR; in TCRdb, only in-frame clones are kept and a portion is missing. Of under 200,000 clones in the sample, less than 90% were seen once. Material: PBMCs or T cells enriched from blood (not recorded which). The receptors originated from a woman in her twenties or thirties who had been exposed to COVID-19.

The chain joins TRBV9 to TRBJ2-3; D is unresolved. This CDR3 has 13 residues. The germline V gene encodes CDR1 SGDLS and CDR2 YYNGEE. Trimming stripped 0 bases from V and 6 bases from J, with 8 bases between. CDR3 in amino acids: CASSVAIWDTQYF. The CDR3 region has the DNA TGTGCCAGCAGCGTAGCTATATGGGATACGCAGTATTTT.

The V call is TRBV7-6, the J call TRBJ1-2; 11 bases are a match to TRBD1. Germline CDR1 reads SGHVS; CDR2 reads FNYEAQ. The CDR3 is made up of 18 amino acids. Trimming cost V 1 base and J 7 bases; bases outside gene matches: 14. CDR3 sequence reads: CASSLDFGTGGLLSGYTF. DNA of the CDR3: TGTGCCAGCAGCTTAGATTTCGGGACAGGGGGTTTGCTATCTGGCTACACCTTC.

The V gene is TRBV7-9, the J gene TRBJ1-1; 10 positions agree with TRBD1. The V segment lost 5 bases and the J segment 3 bases; nucleotides outside the gene matches: 3. The CDR3 sequence is 14 residues long. Germline V CDR1 and CDR2: SEHNR, FQNEAQ (reference sequence). CDR3 sequence: CASSRDRGDTEAFF. In DNA, the CDR3 is TGTGCCAGCAGCCGGGACAGGGGAGACACTGAAGCTTTCTTT.

The chain employs TRBV2 and TRBJ1-3; TRBD1 matches at 7 bases. The trim removed 6 bases at V and 0 bases at J, leaving 5 bases unmatched. The CDR3 runs to 15 residues. CDR1 is SNHLY and CDR2 is FYNNEI in the germline V gene. CDR3 region: CASRGQLISGNTIYF. CDR3 bases: TGTGCCAGCAGGGGACAGTTAATCTCTGGAAACACCATATATTTT. Full variable domain (rest looked up from reference TRBV2 and TRBJ1-3): EPEVTQTPSHQVTQMGQEVILRCVPISNHLYFYWYRQILGQKVEFLVSFYNNEISEKSEIFDDQFSVERPDGSNFTLKIRSTKLEDSAMYFCASRGQLISGNTIYFGEGSWLTVV.

CDR3 protein: CASRVGDNQPQHF. CDR3 nucleotide sequence: TGTGCCAGCAGGGTGGGCGACAATCAGCCCCAGCATTTT. The chain is built from TRBV6-5 and TRBJ1-5, with D unresolved. The CDR3 spans 13 residues. CDR1 is MNHEY and CDR2 is SVGAGI in the germline V gene. Trimming removed 6 bases from V and 3 bases from J, with 9 bases in between.

This chain joins TRBV7-9 and TRBJ2-1; D might be TRBD1 (7 bases). CDR1 SEHNR and CDR2 FQNEAQ come from the germline V gene (reference sequence). Trimming stripped 6 bases from V and 4 bases from J, with 10 bases between. There are 13 residues in the CDR3. CDR3 sequence (DNA): TGTGCCAGCAGACCAGGGGGGTACAATGAGCAGTTCTTC. Translated, it gives CASRPGGYNEQFF.

The chain combines TRBV2 with TRBJ2-2, with D maybe TRBD2 (5 bases). The CDR3 extends over 14 amino acids. Germline V CDR1 and CDR2: SNHLY, FYNNEI. V was cut by 3 bases and J by 4 bases, with 9 bases left in between. The CDR3 sequence is CASSETGFTGELFF. CDR3 sequence (DNA): TGTGCCAGCAGTGAGACGGGATTCACCGGGGAGCTGTTTTTT. Full variable domain (remainder filled in from reference TRBV2 and TRBJ2-2): EPEVTQTPSHQVTQMGQEVILRCVPISNHLYFYWYRQILGQKVEFLVSFYNNEISEKSEIFDDQFSVERPDGSNFTLKIRSTKLEDSAMYFCASSETGFTGELFFGEGSRLTVL.

V usage is TRBV3-1 (or the pseudogene TRBV3-2) and J usage is TRBJ1-2; 7 bases are a match to TRBD1. CDR3 size: 24 residues. Germline CDR1 and CDR2: LGHDT and YNNKEL (reference sequence). V was pared by 4 bases and J by 4 bases, with 36 bases of the junction left unmatched. The CDR3 region is CASSRGEGGQASPQPVLSFYGYTF. The DNA of the CDR3 is TGTGCCAGCAGCCGCGGAGAGGGAGGACAGGCAAGTCCTCAACCCGTACTTTCCTTCTATGGCTACACCTTC.

The gene calls are TRBV6-2 or TRBV6-3 and TRBJ2-7; no definite D call. Trimming left V 5 bases short and J 7 bases short, with 9 bases between. Germline CDR1 is MNHEY and CDR2 is SVGEGT. This CDR3 region has 11 residues. The CDR3 sequence is CASSDYKEQYF. The CDR3 nucleotides are TGTGCCAGCAGTGATTACAAAGAGCAGTACTTC.

This clone was observed a handful of times. This rearrangement joins TRBV19 to TRBJ1-2; D is unclear. Germline V gives CDR1 LNHDA, CDR2 SQIVND (reference sequence). Trimming cost V 6 bases and J 4 bases, with 15 bases left between them. This CDR3 has 14 amino acids. The CDR3 spells CASSYFFSPYGYTF. The CDR3 bases are TGTGCCAGTAGCTACTTCTTCTCCCCCTATGGCTACACCTTC.

The CDR3 coding sequence is TGTGCCAGCAGCTTAGTCCGGGAGCAGTACTTC. Its translation is CASSLVREQYF. The rearrangement links TRBV7-2 to TRBJ2-7; D ambiguous. This CDR3 has 11 amino acids. Germline loops: CDR1 SGHTA, CDR2 FQGNSA. The V end was cut by 1 base, the J end by 7 bases, with 5 bases between.

Written as DNA, the CDR3 is TGCAGCGTTGGTGGCGGCCGGGACCTCCGTGGAGGGGAGCAGTACTTC. This encodes CSVGGGRDLRGGEQYF. The V call is TRBV29-1, the J call TRBJ2-7; possible D gene TRBD2, 6 bases. The CDR3 spans 16 residues. Per the germline V gene, CDR1 is SQVTM and CDR2 is ANQGSEA. V dropped 4 bases and J dropped 7 bases, with 26 bases sitting between them.

Here the CDR3 reads CASSWTSGSTDTQYF. CDR3 coding DNA: TGCGCCAGCAGCTGGACTAGCGGGAGCACAGATACGCAGTATTTT. The genes are TRBV5-1 and TRBJ2-3, with 11 bases matching TRBD2. Germline V gives CDR1 SGHRS, CDR2 YFSETQ. Trimming cost V 3 bases and J 0 bases; bases outside gene matches: 0. The CDR3 loop spans 15 amino acids.

V is TRBV19 and J is TRBJ1-1, with D maybe TRBD1 (6 bases). With 1 base removed from V and 6 bases from J, the gap between germline ends came to 12 bases. The CDR3 is made up of 14 amino acids. The V gene's germline CDR1 is LNHDA and CDR2 SQIVND (reference sequence). CDR3 in amino acids: CASSIGAGVAEAFF. The CDR3 nucleotides are TGTGCCAGTAGTATAGGCGCAGGGGTGGCTGAAGCTTTCTTT. Looking up the rest from reference TRBV19 and TRBJ1-1 gives the full variable domain: DGGITQSPKYLFRKEGQNVTLSCEQNLNHDAMYWYRQDPGQGLRLIYYSQIVNDFQKGDIAEGYSVSREKKESFPLTVTSAQKNPTAFYLCASSIGAGVAEAFFGQGTRLTVV.

This sequence joins TRBV5-1 and TRBJ1-6; TRBD1 aligns across 9 bases. The CDR3 runs to 15 residues. Germline V gene data show CDR1 as SGHRS and CDR2 as YFSETQ. J gave up 5 bases and V 4 bases, and 4 bases lay outside the gene matches. The CDR3 nucleotides are TGCGCCAGCAGCCAAGGACAGGGGAATAATTCACCCCTCCACTTT. It codes for CASSQGQGNNSPLHF. Full variable domain (outside the CDR3, taken from reference TRBV5-1 and TRBJ1-6): KAGVTQTPRYLIKTRGQQVTLSCSPISGHRSVSWYQQTPGQGLQFLFEYFSETQRNKGNFPGRFSGRQFSNSRSEMNVSTLELGDSALYLCASSQGQGNNSPLHFGNGTRLTVT.

This chain links TRBV9 with TRBJ2-2, with unresolved D. Germline V CDR1 and CDR2: SGDLS, YYNGEE. V was cut by 3 bases and J by 6 bases, with 6 bases left in between. The CDR3 loop spans 12 amino acids. This CDR3 reads CASSAGAGELFF. CDR3 bases: TGTGCCAGCAGCGCGGGTGCCGGGGAGCTGTTTTTT.

The chain links TRBV27 to TRBJ1-1; the match to TRBD1 covers 8 bases. J lost 5 bases, V lost 4 bases, and 3 bases had no gene match. The length of the CDR3 is 13 residues. Germline CDR1 MNHEY, CDR2 SMNVEV (reference sequence). The CDR3 reads CASSSRTGTEAFF. CDR3 in DNA: TGTGCCAGCAGTTCCCGGACAGGGACTGAAGCTTTCTTT.

This chain connects TRBV2 to TRBJ1-6, with a possible D match to TRBD1 (6 bases). This CDR3 spans 13 amino acids. The V and J ends lost 8 bases and 1 base respectively, with 6 bases between them. Germline assignment: CDR1 SNHLY and CDR2 FYNNEI. The CDR3 reads CASQGSYNSPLHF. The CDR3 nucleotides read TGTGCCAGCCAGGGGTCCTATAATTCACCCCTCCACTTT. Combining the CDR3 with reference TRBV2 and TRBJ1-6 gives the whole variable domain EPEVTQTPSHQVTQMGQEVILRCVPISNHLYFYWYRQILGQKVEFLVSFYNNEISEKSEIFDDQFSVERPDGSNFTLKIRSTKLEDSAMYFCASQGSYNSPLHFGNGTRLTVT.

This clone occurred a few times. This rearrangement joins TRBV9 to TRBJ1-3; 9 bases agree with TRBD1. The J segment lost 4 bases and the V segment lost 2 bases, leaving 7 bases of the junction unmatched. CDR1 SGDLS and CDR2 YYNGEE come from the germline V gene. The CDR3 is made up of 16 amino acids. The CDR3 sequence: CASSVLDRGAGNTIYF. The DNA for the CDR3 is TGTGCCAGCAGCGTTTTGGACAGGGGAGCAGGAAACACCATATATTTT.

The genes are TRBV3-1 (or the pseudogene TRBV3-2) and TRBJ1-5; D possibly corresponds to TRBD1 (5 bases). Germline CDR1 and CDR2: LGHDT and YNNKEL (reference sequence). The CDR3 covers 18 residues. V was clipped by 0 bases and J by 6 bases, with 21 bases between them. The CDR3 DNA reads as TGTGCCAGCAGCCAAGACTTCTGGGGTAGGCAGGGCTTTCAGCCCCAGCATTTT. Protein: CASSQDFWGRQGFQPQHF.

This chain links TRBV5-8 with TRBJ1-6, with 7 positions matching TRBD1. The CDR3 contains 15 residues. Germline V gives CDR1 SGHTS, CDR2 YDEGEE. The J segment lost 6 bases and the V segment lost 1 base, leaving 4 bases of the junction unmatched. CDR3: CASSLSSGGNSPLHF. CDR3 nucleotide sequence: TGTGCCAGCAGCTTGAGCTCAGGGGGTAATTCACCCCTCCACTTT.

The J gene is TRBJ2-5, the V gene TRBV2; 7 bases match TRBD1. Per germline, CDR1 SNHLY and CDR2 FYNNEI. V lost 6 bases to trimming and J lost 3 bases; unmatched junction nucleotides: 4. CDR3 size: 13 residues. DNA for the CDR3: TGTGCCAGCAGGAGGGGGCGAGAAGAGACCCAGTACTTC. As protein: CASRRGREETQYF.

The rearrangement joins TRBV9 to TRBJ1-4; TRBD1 is a possible D gene (5 bases). The CDR3 has 15 amino acids. V was trimmed by 3 bases and J by 3 bases, leaving 12 bases between them. Germline values: CDR1 SGDLS, CDR2 YYNGEE. In DNA form, the CDR3 reads TGTGCCAGCAGCGGACAGCGCGGGGCTAATGAAAAACTGTTTTTT. Translating gives CASSGQRGANEKLFF.

The J gene is TRBJ1-1, the V gene TRBV10-3; a possible D gene is TRBD1 (5 bases). Deletions cut 5 bases from V and 9 bases from J, with 10 bases between. This CDR3 spans 11 amino acids. Looked up from germline, CDR1 is ENHRY and CDR2 is SYGVKD. Written as DNA, the CDR3 is TGTGCCATCAGTCCAGGGTTGCAAGCTTTCTTT. It is translated as CAISPGLQAFF.

The chain joins TRBV29-1 to TRBJ1-5; no reliable D call. Per the germline V gene, CDR1 is SQVTM and CDR2 is ANQGSEA. V dropped 4 bases and J dropped 4 bases, with 14 bases sitting between them. The CDR3 extends over 14 amino acids. CDR3 bases: TGCAGCGTTGTGTTCGTGGGCGCAAATCAGCCCCAGCATTTT. Translation gives CSVVFVGANQPQHF.

J is TRBJ1-6 and V is TRBV19; D not certain. Trimming took 5 bases from V and 9 from J, leaving 11 bases between them. Germline V gene sequence: CDR1 LNHDA, CDR2 SQIVND (reference sequence). The CDR3 runs to 13 residues. In nucleotides, the CDR3 is TGTGCCAGTAGTCGCCGGGCGGGTTCACCCCTCCACTTT. Protein sequence: CASSRRAGSPLHF.

This chain uses TRBV11-2 with TRBJ2-7, with 12 bases lining up with TRBD2. The ends lost 3 bases at V and 4 bases at J; junction bases unmatched: 7. Germline-derived CDR1 and CDR2 are SGHAT and FQNNGV. The CDR3 extends over 16 amino acids. The CDR3: CASSFRTSGDFYEQYF. As DNA, the CDR3 is TGTGCCAGCAGCTTTCGGACTAGCGGGGATTTTTACGAGCAGTACTTC.

This clone has more than one count but fewer than ten. The J gene is TRBJ1-6, the V gene TRBV19; 9 bases agree with TRBD1. V was clipped by 7 bases and J by 8 bases; unmatched bases: 6. Germline V gives CDR1 LNHDA, CDR2 SQIVND (reference sequence). This CDR3 has 14 residues. The CDR3 region has the DNA TGTGCCAGTACGCCGGGACAGGGATATTCACCCCTCCACTTT. Its protein is CASTPGQGYSPLHF.

The rearrangement links TRBV2 to TRBJ2-4, with a possible D match to TRBD1 (6 bases). There are 14 residues in the CDR3. V lost 3 bases to trimming and J lost 9 bases, with 15 bases between them. The V gene's germline CDR1 is SNHLY and CDR2 FYNNEI. The CDR3 loop reads CASSENRERAIQYF. In DNA form, the CDR3 reads TGTGCCAGCAGTGAGAACAGGGAACGGGCCATTCAGTACTTC.

The chain uses TRBV5-1 and TRBJ1-2, with D possibly matching TRBD1 (5 bases). V lost 3 bases and J 6 bases, leaving 12 bases between the germline ends. Per germline, CDR1 SGHRS and CDR2 YFSETQ. The CDR3 contains 13 residues. Here the CDR3 DNA reads TGCGCCAGCAGCTGGGGCGGAAATGATGGCTACACCTTC. Encoded protein: CASSWGGNDGYTF.

The chain uses TRBV27 and TRBJ1-1; TRBD1 matches at 8 bases. The germline V gene has CDR1 MNHEY and CDR2 SMNVEV (reference sequence). Losses at the gene ends were 5 bases for V and 11 bases for J; bases not matched to a gene: 10. The CDR3 consists of 13 residues. The CDR3 region is CASSLRQGAGAFF. The CDR3 coding sequence is TGTGCCAGCAGTCTTCGTCAGGGGGCTGGCGCTTTCTTT.

The chain employs TRBV9 and TRBJ1-1, with a weak D call TRBD1 (5 bases). Trimming stripped 3 bases from V and 3 bases from J, with 12 bases between. Germline values: CDR1 SGDLS, CDR2 YYNGEE. The CDR3 is made up of 14 amino acids. CDR3 region: CASSAAGKDTEAFF. CDR3 bases: TGTGCCAGCAGCGCGGCAGGGAAAGACACTGAAGCTTTCTTT. The whole variable domain, remainder taken from reference TRBV9 and TRBJ1-1, is DSGVTQTPKHLITATGQRVTLRCSPRSGDLSVYWYQQSLDQGLQFLIQYYNGEERAKGNILERFSAQQFPDLHSELNLSSLELGDSALYFCASSAAGKDTEAFFGQGTRLTVV.